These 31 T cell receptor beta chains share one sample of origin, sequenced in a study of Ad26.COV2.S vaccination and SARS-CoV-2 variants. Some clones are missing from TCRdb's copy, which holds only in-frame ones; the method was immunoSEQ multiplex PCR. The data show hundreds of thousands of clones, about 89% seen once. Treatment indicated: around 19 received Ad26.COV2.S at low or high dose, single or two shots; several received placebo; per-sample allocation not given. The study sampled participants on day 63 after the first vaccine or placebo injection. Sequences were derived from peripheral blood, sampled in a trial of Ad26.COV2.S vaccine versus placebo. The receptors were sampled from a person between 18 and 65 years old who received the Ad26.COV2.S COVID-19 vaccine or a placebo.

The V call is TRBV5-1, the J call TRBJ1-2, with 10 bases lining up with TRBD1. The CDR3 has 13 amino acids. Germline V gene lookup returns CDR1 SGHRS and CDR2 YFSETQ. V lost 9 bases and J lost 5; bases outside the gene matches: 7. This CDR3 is CANRTGGWYGYTF. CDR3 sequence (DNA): TGCGCCAACCGGACAGGGGGATGGTATGGCTACACCTTC. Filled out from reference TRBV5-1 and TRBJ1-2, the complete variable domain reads KAGVTQTPRYLIKTRGQQVTLSCSPISGHRSVSWYQQTPGQGLQFLFEYFSETQRNKGNFPGRFSGRQFSNSRSEMNVSTLELGDSALYLCANRTGGWYGYTFGSGTRLTVV.

The CDR3: CASNQGAQETQYF. CDR3 DNA sequence: TGTGCCAGCAATCAGGGTGCCCAAGAGACCCAGTACTTC. The gene calls are TRBV12-3 or TRBV12-4 and TRBJ2-5, with D possibly being TRBD1 (5 bases). V was trimmed by 7 bases and J by 1 base, leaving 10 bases between them. The CDR3 consists of 13 residues.

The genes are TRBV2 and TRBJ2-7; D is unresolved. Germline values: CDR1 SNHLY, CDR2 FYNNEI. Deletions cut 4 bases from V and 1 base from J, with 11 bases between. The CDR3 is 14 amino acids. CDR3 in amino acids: CASSVSGDSYEQYF. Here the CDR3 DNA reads TGTGCCAGCAGTGTTTCTGGGGATTCCTACGAGCAGTACTTC.

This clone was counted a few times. The CDR3 region is CASSQEWGGYTF. DNA for the CDR3: TGCGCCAGCAGCCAAGAGTGGGGTGGCTACACCTTC. The chain joins TRBV4-1 to TRBJ1-2; D gene unclear. V dropped 0 bases and J dropped 7 bases, with 6 bases sitting between them. The CDR3 is 12 amino acids. Germline CDR1 MGHRA, CDR2 YSYEKL.

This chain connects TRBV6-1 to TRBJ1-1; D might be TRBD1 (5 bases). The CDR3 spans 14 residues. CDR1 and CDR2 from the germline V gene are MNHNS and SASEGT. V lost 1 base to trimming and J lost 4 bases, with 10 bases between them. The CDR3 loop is CASSEGQRGTEAFF. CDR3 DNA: TGTGCCAGCAGTGAAGGACAGAGGGGCACTGAAGCTTTCTTT.

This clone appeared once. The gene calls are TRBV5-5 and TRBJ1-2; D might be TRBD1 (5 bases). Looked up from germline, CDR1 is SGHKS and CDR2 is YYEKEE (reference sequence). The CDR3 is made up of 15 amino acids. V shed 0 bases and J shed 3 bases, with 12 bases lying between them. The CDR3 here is CASSLEQAFDYGYTF. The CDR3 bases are TGTGCCAGCAGCTTGGAACAGGCTTTTGACTATGGCTACACCTTC.

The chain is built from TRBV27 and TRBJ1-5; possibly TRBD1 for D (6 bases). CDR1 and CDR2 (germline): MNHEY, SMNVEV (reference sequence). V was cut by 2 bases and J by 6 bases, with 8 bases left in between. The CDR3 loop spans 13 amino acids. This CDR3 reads CASSLRGSQPQHF. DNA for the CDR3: TGTGCCAGCAGTTTAAGGGGGAGTCAGCCCCAGCATTTT.

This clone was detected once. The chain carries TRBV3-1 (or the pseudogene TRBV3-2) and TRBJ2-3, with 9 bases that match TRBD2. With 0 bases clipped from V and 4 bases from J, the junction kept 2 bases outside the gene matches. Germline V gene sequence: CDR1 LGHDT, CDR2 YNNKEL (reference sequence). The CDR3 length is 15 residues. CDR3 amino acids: CASSQDLAGSDTQYF. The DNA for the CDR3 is TGTGCCAGCAGCCAAGATCTAGCGGGATCAGATACGCAGTATTTT.

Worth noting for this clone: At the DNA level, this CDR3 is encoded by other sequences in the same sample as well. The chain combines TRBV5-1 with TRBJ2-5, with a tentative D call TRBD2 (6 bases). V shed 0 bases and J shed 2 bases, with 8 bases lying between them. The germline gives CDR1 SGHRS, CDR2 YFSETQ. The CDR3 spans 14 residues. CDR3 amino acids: CASSLVGGQETQYF. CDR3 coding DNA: TGCGCCAGCAGCTTGGTCGGGGGTCAAGAGACCCAGTACTTC.

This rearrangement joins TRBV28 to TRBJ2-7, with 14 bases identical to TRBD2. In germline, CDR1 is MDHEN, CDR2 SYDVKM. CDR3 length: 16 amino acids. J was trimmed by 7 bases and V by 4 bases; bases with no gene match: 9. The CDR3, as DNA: TGTGCCAGCAGTTCCCCCGGGACTAGCGGGAGAGAAGAGCAGTACTTC. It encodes CASSSPGTSGREEQYF.

This CDR3 reads CASSIDGLGQANYGYTF. In DNA, the CDR3 is TGTGCCAGTAGTATAGATGGTCTGGGTCAAGCTAACTATGGCTACACCTTC. V gene TRBV19 combines with J gene TRBJ1-2; D is unclear. The CDR3 has 17 residues. Trimming stripped 0 bases from V and 0 bases from J, with 14 bases between. In germline, CDR1 is LNHDA, CDR2 SQIVND (reference sequence). Together with reference TRBV19 and TRBJ1-2, the CDR3 gives the full variable domain: DGGITQSPKYLFRKEGQNVTLSCEQNLNHDAMYWYRQDPGQGLRLIYYSQIVNDFQKGDIAEGYSVSREKKESFPLTVTSAQKNPTAFYLCASSIDGLGQANYGYTFGSGTRLTVV.

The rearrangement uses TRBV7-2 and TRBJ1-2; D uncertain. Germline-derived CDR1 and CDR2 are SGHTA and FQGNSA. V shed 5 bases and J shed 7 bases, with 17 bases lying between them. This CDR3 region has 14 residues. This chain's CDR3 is CASSLSTLLTGYTF. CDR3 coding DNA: TGTGCCAGCAGCCTATCGACACTTTTGACTGGCTACACCTTC. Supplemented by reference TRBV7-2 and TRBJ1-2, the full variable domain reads GAGVSQSPSNKVTEKGKDVELRCDPISGHTALYWYRQSLGQGLEFLIYFQGNSAPDKSGLPSDRFSAERTGGSVSTLTIQRTQQEDSAVYLCASSLSTLLTGYTFGSGTRLTVV.

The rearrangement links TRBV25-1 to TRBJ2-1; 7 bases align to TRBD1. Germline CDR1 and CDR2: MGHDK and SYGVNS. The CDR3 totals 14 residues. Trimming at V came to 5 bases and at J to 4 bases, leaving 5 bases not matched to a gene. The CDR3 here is CASSNLQGYNEQFF. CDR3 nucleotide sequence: TGTGCCAGCAGTAACTTACAGGGGTACAATGAGCAGTTCTTC.

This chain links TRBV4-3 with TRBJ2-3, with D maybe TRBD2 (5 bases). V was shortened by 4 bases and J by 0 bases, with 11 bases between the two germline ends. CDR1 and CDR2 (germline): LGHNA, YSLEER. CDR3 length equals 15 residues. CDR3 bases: TGCGCCAGCAGCCCCTCGAGGACTAGCACAGATACGCAGTATTTT. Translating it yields CASSPSRTSTDTQYF.

This chain's CDR3 is CASSTGQGITDTQYF. The CDR3 DNA follows: TGTGCCAGCAGTACGGGACAGGGGATCACAGATACGCAGTATTTT. V and J are TRBV25-1 and TRBJ2-3; 10 bases map to TRBD1. Per the germline V gene, CDR1 is MGHDK and CDR2 is SYGVNS. This CDR3 region has 15 residues. V was clipped by 5 bases and J by 2 bases; unmatched bases: 4.

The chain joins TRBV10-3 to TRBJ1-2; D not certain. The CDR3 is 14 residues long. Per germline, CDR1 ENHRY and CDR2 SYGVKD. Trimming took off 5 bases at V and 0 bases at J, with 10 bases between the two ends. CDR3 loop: CAISSSSANYGYTF. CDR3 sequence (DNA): TGTGCCATCAGTAGCAGTAGTGCTAACTATGGCTACACCTTC.

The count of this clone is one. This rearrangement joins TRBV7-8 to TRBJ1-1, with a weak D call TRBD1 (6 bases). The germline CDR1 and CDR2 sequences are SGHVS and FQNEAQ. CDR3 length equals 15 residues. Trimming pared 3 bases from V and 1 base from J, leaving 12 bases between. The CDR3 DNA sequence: TGTGCCAGCAGCTTCGGACAGAGCCGGAACACTGAAGCTTTCTTT. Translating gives CASSFGQSRNTEAFF.

The CDR3 DNA follows: TGTGCCAGCAGCGAGGGACTGGGTCCGGGGGATACGCAGTATTTT. It yields the protein CASSEGLGPGDTQYF. J is TRBJ2-3 and V is TRBV9, with D possibly being TRBD2 (6 bases). CDR1 and CDR2 from the germline V gene are SGDLS and YYNGEE. The CDR3 extends over 15 amino acids. Deletions cut 3 bases from V and 6 bases from J, with 17 bases between.

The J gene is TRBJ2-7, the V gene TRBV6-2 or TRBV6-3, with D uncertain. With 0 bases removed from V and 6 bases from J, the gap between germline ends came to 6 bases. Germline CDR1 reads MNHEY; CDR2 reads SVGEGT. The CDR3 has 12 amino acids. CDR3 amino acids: CASSYSMREQYF. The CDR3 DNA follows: TGTGCCAGCAGTTACTCGATGCGCGAGCAGTACTTC.

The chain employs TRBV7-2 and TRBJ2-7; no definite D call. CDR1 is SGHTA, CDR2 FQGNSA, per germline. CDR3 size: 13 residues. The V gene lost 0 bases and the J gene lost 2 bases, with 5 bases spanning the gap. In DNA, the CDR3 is TGTGCCAGCAGCTTAGCATTGGCCTACGAGCAGTACTTC. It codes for CASSLALAYEQYF. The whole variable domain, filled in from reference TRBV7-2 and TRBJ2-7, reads GAGVSQSPSNKVTEKGKDVELRCDPISGHTALYWYRQSLGQGLEFLIYFQGNSAPDKSGLPSDRFSAERTGGSVSTLTIQRTQQEDSAVYLCASSLALAYEQYFGPGTRLTVT.

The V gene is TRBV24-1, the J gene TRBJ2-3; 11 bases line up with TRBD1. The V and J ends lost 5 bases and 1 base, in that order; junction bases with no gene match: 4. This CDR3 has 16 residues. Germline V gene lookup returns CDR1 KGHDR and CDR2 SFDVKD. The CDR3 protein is CATSALGQGGTDTQYF. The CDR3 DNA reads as TGTGCCACCAGTGCCCTGGGACAGGGGGGCACAGATACGCAGTATTTT.

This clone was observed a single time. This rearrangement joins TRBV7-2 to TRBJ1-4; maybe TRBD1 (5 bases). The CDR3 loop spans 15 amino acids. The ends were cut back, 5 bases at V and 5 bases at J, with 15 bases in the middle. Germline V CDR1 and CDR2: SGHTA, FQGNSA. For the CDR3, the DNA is TGTGCCAGCAGCAGGTCTCGGGGGGAGAATGAAAAACTGTTTTTT. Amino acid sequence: CASSRSRGENEKLFF.

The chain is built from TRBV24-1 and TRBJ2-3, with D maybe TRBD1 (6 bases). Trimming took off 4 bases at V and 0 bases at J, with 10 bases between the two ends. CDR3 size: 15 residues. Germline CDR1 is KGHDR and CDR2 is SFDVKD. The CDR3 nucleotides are TGTGCCACCAGTGAGTGGGACACGAGCACAGATACGCAGTATTTT. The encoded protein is CATSEWDTSTDTQYF.

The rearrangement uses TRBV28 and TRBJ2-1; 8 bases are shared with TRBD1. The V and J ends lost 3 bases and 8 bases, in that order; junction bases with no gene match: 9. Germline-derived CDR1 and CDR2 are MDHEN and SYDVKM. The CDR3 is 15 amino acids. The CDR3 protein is CASSFMAGGLDEQFF. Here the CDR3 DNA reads TGTGCCAGCAGTTTTATGGCAGGGGGCTTAGATGAGCAGTTCTTC.

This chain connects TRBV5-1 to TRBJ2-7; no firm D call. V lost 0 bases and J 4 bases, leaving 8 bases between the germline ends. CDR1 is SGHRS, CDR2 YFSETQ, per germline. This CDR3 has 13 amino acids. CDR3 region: CASSLEDGYEQYF. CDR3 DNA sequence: TGCGCCAGCAGCTTGGAAGACGGATACGAGCAGTACTTC. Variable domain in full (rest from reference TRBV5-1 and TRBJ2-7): KAGVTQTPRYLIKTRGQQVTLSCSPISGHRSVSWYQQTPGQGLQFLFEYFSETQRNKGNFPGRFSGRQFSNSRSEMNVSTLELGDSALYLCASSLEDGYEQYFGPGTRLTVT.

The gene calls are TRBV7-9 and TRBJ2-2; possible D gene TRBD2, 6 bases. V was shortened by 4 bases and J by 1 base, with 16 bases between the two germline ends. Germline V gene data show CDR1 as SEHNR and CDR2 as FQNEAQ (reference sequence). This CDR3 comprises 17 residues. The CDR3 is CASSYNTGLLNTGELFF. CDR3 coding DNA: TGTGCCAGCAGCTATAATACGGGACTCCTGAACACCGGGGAGCTGTTTTTT.

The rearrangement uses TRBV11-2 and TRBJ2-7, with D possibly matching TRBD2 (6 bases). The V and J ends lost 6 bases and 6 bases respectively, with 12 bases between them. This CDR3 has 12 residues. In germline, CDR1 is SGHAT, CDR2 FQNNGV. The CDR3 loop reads CASSFGGSEQYF. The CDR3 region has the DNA TGTGCCAGCAGTTTCGGAGGGTCCGAGCAGTACTTC.

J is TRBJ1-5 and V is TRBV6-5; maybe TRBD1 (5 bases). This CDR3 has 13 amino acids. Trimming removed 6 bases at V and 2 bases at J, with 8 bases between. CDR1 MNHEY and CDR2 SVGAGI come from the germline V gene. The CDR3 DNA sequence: TGTGCCAGCAGGGGGGGTGGCAATCAGCCCCAGCATTTT. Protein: CASRGGGNQPQHF.

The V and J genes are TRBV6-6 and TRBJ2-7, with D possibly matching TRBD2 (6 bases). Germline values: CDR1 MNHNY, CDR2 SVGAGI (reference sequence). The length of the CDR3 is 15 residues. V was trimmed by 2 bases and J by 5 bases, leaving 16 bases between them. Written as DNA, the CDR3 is TGTGCCAGCAGTTACGGGCCTGCGGGGCGGGACGAGCAGTACTTC. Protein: CASSYGPAGRDEQYF.

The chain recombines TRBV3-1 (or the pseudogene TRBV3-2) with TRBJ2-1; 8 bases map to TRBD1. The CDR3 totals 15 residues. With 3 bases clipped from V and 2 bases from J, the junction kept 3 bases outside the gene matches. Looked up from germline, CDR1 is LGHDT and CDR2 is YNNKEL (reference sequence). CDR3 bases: TGTGCCAGCAGCCAGACAGGGGACCCCTACAATGAGCAGTTCTTC. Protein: CASSQTGDPYNEQFF.

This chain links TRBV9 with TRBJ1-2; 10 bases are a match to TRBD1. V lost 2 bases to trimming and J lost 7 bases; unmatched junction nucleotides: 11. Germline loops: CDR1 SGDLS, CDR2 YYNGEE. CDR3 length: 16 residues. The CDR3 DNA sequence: TGTGCCAGCAGCGTGGGGGACGACAGGGGGCCTTCTGGCTACACCTTC. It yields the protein CASSVGDDRGPSGYTF.